These 4 T cell receptor beta chains originate from one sample sequenced in a study of T cell repertoires in cytomegalovirus infection. TCRdb re-derived calls from the reads in MiXCR, one entry per CDR3 protein. The table has around 450,000 distinct CDR3 sequences, approximately 30% seen once; the top ten hold around 13%. The specimen sequenced was PBMCs. The receptors come from a human donor in good health (CMV status not recorded). Some clones in this sample may be carry-over from other donors' samples.

The V gene is TRBV5-1, the J gene TRBJ2-7; D might be TRBD1 (6 bases). The CDR3 has 15 residues. Germline values: CDR1 SGHRS, CDR2 YFSETQ. V was clipped by 0 bases and J by 4 bases, with 14 bases between them. CDR3 protein: CASSLVTGQLYEQYF. As DNA, the CDR3 is TGCGCCAGCAGCTTGGTGACAGGACAACTGTACGAGCAGTACTTC.

This clonotype came up many times. The chain has TRBV7-8 and TRBJ2-1; a possible D gene is TRBD1 (5 bases). Per the germline V gene, CDR1 is SGHVS and CDR2 is FQNEAQ. The CDR3 loop spans 16 amino acids. Trimming took off 3 bases at V and 4 bases at J, with 16 bases between the two ends. The CDR3 nucleotides read TGTGCCAGCAGCTTCCAGACAGTCTCAAAGTACAATGAGCAGTTCTTC. Translated, it gives CASSFQTVSKYNEQFF.

V and J are TRBV20-1 and TRBJ1-1; possible D gene TRBD1, 5 bases. Germline loops: CDR1 DFQATT, CDR2 SNEGSKA (reference sequence). This CDR3 contains 15 residues. V was cut by 4 bases and J by 2 bases, with 17 bases left in between. CDR3 sequence: CSAKELGTPNTEAFF. The DNA of the CDR3 is TGCAGTGCTAAGGAACTCGGGACCCCAAACACTGAAGCTTTCTTT.

This clonotype was detected many times. The genes are TRBV7-9 and TRBJ2-2; 7 bases map to TRBD1. V lost 10 bases and J lost 3; bases outside the gene matches: 5. This CDR3 is built from 13 residues. Germline V gives CDR1 SEHNR, CDR2 FQNEAQ (reference sequence). The CDR3 sequence: CAIRDRDTGELFF. In nucleotides, the CDR3 is TGTGCCATTCGGGACAGAGACACCGGGGAGCTGTTTTTT.